The rows below give T cell receptor beta chains drawn from one sample of a study of identical twins. TCRdb passed the 5' RACE reads through MiXCR, listing each CDR3 protein once. The sample lists fewer than 650,000 distinct CDR3 sequences; 9.5% to 10% were seen once. These data also featured in a second study, about yellow fever vaccine responses in identical twins.

Sequencing input: PBMCs. The receptor source for this set is a young woman in good health. CDR3s include the opening cysteine and the closing phenylalanine or tryptophan. The D gene is left open where the match is weak. Only part of the rows carry a size: once, few, many, or a class if the clone is expanded.

CDR3 DNA	CDR3 protein	J gene	clone size	D gene	V gene
TGTGCCAGCAGCTTAAGATCAGGGGGGGGAAGAGAGACCCAGTACTTC	CASSLRSGGGRETQYF	TRBJ2-5	.	.	TRBV7-2
TGCGCCAGCAGCCAAGGTTCAGGCTCCACAGATACGCAGTATTTT	CASSQGSGSTDTQYF	TRBJ2-3	few	.	TRBV4-3
TGTGCCAGCAGCGCGGGGACAGGGGGCTTCGGTGAGCAGTTCTTC	CASSAGTGGFGEQFF	TRBJ2-1	.	TRBD1	TRBV11-3
TGTGCCAGCAGCTCGACGACTGGACTGCTTAGCTCCTACGAGCAGTACTTC	CASSSTTGLLSSYEQYF	TRBJ2-7	many	.	TRBV7-9
TGCGCCAGCAGCCTCGGCGGGGTAAGCTCCTACAATGAGCAGTTCTTC	CASSLGGVSSYNEQFF	TRBJ2-1	few	.	TRBV4-1
TGCGCCAGCAGCCAAGGAGCGGTAGTCTCCACAGATACGCAGTATTTT	CASSQGAVVSTDTQYF	TRBJ2-3	many	.	TRBV4-3
TGCGCCAGCAGCCAAGACGAGGGATTGGGGGGGAATGAGCAGTTCTTC	CASSQDEGLGGNEQFF	TRBJ2-1	few	TRBD2	TRBV4-3
TGTGCCAGCAGCAGACAGGGACCATATCAAGAGCAGTACTTC	CASSRQGPYQEQYF	TRBJ2-7	.	TRBD1	TRBV2
TGTGCCAGCAGTTTATCGATAGCAAACAATTCACCCCTCCACTTT	CASSLSIANNSPLHF	TRBJ1-6	few	.	TRBV28
TGTGCCAGTACCCCGGGACAGGGGACCGGGGAGCTGTTTTTT	CASTPGQGTGELFF	TRBJ2-2	.	TRBD1	TRBV19
TGTGCCAGCAAGAGGCAGGGAAGCGTCGAGAAGACCCAGTACTTC	CASKRQGSVEKTQYF	TRBJ2-5	many	.	TRBV6-1
TGCAGTGCATTGCCGGGACAGGGAAGCACAGATACGCAGTATTTT	CSALPGQGSTDTQYF	TRBJ2-3	many	TRBD1	TRBV20-1
TGTGCCAGCAGTGGTAGACAGGGGGGCTACACCTTC	CASSGRQGGYTF	TRBJ1-2	.	TRBD1	TRBV2
TGCGCCAGCAGGCTAGGACACTTGGGAACCGACGGAGATACGCAGTATTTT	CASRLGHLGTDGDTQYF	TRBJ2-3	.	.	TRBV5-1
TGTGCCAGCAGGACTAGCGAGTGGTACAATGAGCAGTTCTTC	CASRTSEWYNEQFF	TRBJ2-1	few	TRBD2	TRBV11-2
TGTGCCAGCAGCCCCATAACCTACGAGCAGTACTTC	CASSPITYEQYF	TRBJ2-7	many	.	TRBV7-9
TGCAGTGCTAGACTCCGAAACACCGGGGAGCTGTTTTTT	CSARLRNTGELFF	TRBJ2-2	.	.	TRBV20-1
TGCAGTCCCACCGGACAGGTCTACTCCTACGAGCAGTACTTC	CSPTGQVYSYEQYF	TRBJ2-7	many	TRBD1	TRBV20-1
TGTGCCAGCAGGGCCCGGAGTAGCGGGGGACCCCTCGGCAGGGAGCTGTTTTTT	CASRARSSGGPLGRELFF	TRBJ2-2	.	TRBD2	TRBV2
TGTGCCAGCAGGCACAGGGAAACCTACGAGCAGTACTTC	CASRHRETYEQYF	TRBJ2-7	few	.	TRBV6-1
TGCGCCAGCAGCCAAGAACCGGGACAGGGACGGACCGGGGAGCTGTTTTTT	CASSQEPGQGRTGELFF	TRBJ2-2	.	TRBD1	TRBV4-3